This entry describes one T cell receptor beta chain. Its antigen remains undetermined. The junction differs from germline at one of its ends, possibly a read error. The library was made by multiplex PCR. The run used an Illumina HiSeq 2500. TCRbeta libraries were constructed through three rounds of nested PCR with primers (Table S4) according to protocols adapted from ARM-PCR. Before sequencing, PCR products of 200-500 bp were excised from the gel and purified with the QIAquick gel extraction kit. The original methods were these. Reads were cleaned using Trimmomatic, were merged into complete CDR3 sequences using FLASH, and were assigned to V(D)J germline segments using MiTCR. Clonal diversity was computed as the inverse Simpson's index with VDJtools. In-frame sequences without a premature stop codon were defined as productive reads. TCRdb trimmed public reads at Q25 via fastp, called clones via MiXCR and kept in-frame beta chains. Under each unique CDR3 protein, matching rows form one entry showing the most common genes and DNA. These V and J calls originate from TCRdb's pipeline instead of the authors' own analysis. The sample table contains 50,000 to 60,000 distinct CDR3 sequences; only one count was recorded for about 79% of them. Clones ranked in the top ten supply 23% of the sample.

Bulk unsorted tissue served as the source for RNA extraction, and RNA quality was assessed using a NanoDrop ND-1000 and an Agilent 2100. The normal lung samples consisted of distant non-tumor tissue collected more than 3 cm from the tumor edge. The donors were newly diagnosed lung cancer patients admitted for thoracic surgery in China from August to November 2014 who had not received prior chemotherapy. The study excluded patients who had received radiotherapy or chemotherapy before or who had another cancer at the same time. Surgical tissue pieces of about 1-2 cm3 were preserved in RNAlater solution and were kept at -80 degrees C until use. The sample originates from a study of tumor and adjacent non-tumor tissue in lung cancer (dated by TCRdb to 2016 to 2019). The study in broad terms: By cancer type, the cohort comprised 12 to 13 adenocarcinoma patients, 2 squamous cell carcinoma patients and 1 small cell lung cancer patient. The study compared bulk TCRbeta repertoires from lung tumor tissue and matched distant non-tumor lung tissue of over 13 lung cancer patients. The roughly 15 patients were aged roughly 30 to 80 years, included ten or so men and 5 women, and had TNM stage I to III disease. Sequencing generated a total of more than 100 million productive TCRbeta reads, averaging roughly 4.4 million reads per sample. Some 31 paired specimens, one tumor and one normal lung sample per patient, were profiled by TCRbeta CDR3 sequencing.

Here is what the overall study found, with its caveats: Tumor tissue showed significantly higher TCR diversity (inverse Simpson) than normal lung tissue, at roughly 390 vs 170 (P = 0.0075, Mann-Whitney U test). Only around 14 patients were in the cohort, and the authors stated that larger samples and more detailed clinical data are needed. Peripheral blood was not sequenced, so blood TCRbeta repertoires in these lung cancer patients were not examined. The top 100 clones accounted for a significantly larger cumulative portion of the repertoire in normal lung than in tumor tissue. TCR diversity was significantly higher in younger patients, and higher tumor TCR diversity was associated with shorter overall and disease-free survival. Neither the sequencing platform nor unique molecular identifiers are mentioned in the methods.

The receptor was isolated from a woman aged 55-70 years with non-small cell lung cancer. Sequenced: distant non-tumor lung tissue.

CDR3 sequence: CASSISHGIAYKQYF. The bases are TGTGCCAGCAGTATCTCACATGGTATCGCCTACAAGCAGTACTTC. This receptor chain uses TRBV6-1 and TRBJ2-7, with no confidently assigned D gene. The CDR3 numbers 15 residues from cysteine through phenylalanine. Only the CDR3 DNA is retained, 45 bases long and in frame from the first base. CDR1 MNHNS and CDR2 SASEGT were looked up in the germline V gene.